This is a list of T cell receptor beta chains from one sample in a study of T-cell reconstitution after alpha-beta-depleted transplantation in children. Each CDR3 protein is one row after TCRdb ran MiXCR on the PCR reads. This sample has 350,000 to 450,000 distinct CDR3 sequences, with about an eighth found just once. The specimen comprised PBMCs, sampled from the stem cell graft. The source is a human donor who donated a stem cell graft to a child with Fanconi anemia. CDR3s include the opening cysteine and the closing phenylalanine or tryptophan. A D gene is named only where the DNA matches it firmly. Not every row has a clone size; where given, it reads once, few, many or a size class.

>.|TRBJ1-4|TRBV11-2|.
CASSFGQEEKLFF
TGTGCCAGCAGCTTCGGGCAGGAGGAAAAACTGTTTTTT
>.|TRBJ2-5|TRBV6-2/TRBV6-3|.
CASSYADRVQETQYF
TGTGCCAGCAGTTACGCGGACAGAGTCCAAGAGACCCAGTACTTC
>.|TRBJ1-3|TRBV2|.
CASSGRSSGNTIYF
TGTGCCAGCAGTGGTCGGAGCTCTGGAAACACCATATATTTT
>many|TRBJ2-1|TRBV20-1|TRBD1
CSAASRTGNNEQFF
TGCAGTGCTGCCTCCCGGACAGGGAACAATGAGCAGTTCTTC
>few|TRBJ1-5|TRBV7-7|.
CASSPGADQPQHF
TGTGCCAGCAGCCCGGGAGCGGATCAGCCCCAGCATTTT
>many|TRBJ1-5|TRBV10-2|.
CASSESGGPNQPQHF
TGCGCCAGCAGTGAGTCTGGGGGGCCCAATCAGCCCCAGCATTTT
>few|TRBJ1-6|TRBV12-3/TRBV12-4|.
CASSQRSYNSPLHF
TGTGCCAGCAGCCAGCGGTCCTATAATTCACCCCTCCACTTT
>.|TRBJ1-3|TRBV19|.
CASRDGTRSGNTIYF
TGTGCCAGTAGGGACGGCACCCGCTCTGGAAACACCATATATTTT
>many|TRBJ2-2|TRBV12-3/TRBV12-4|.
CASRGIAGELFF
TGTGCCAGCAGGGGGATCGCCGGGGAGCTGTTTTTT
>many|TRBJ1-4|TRBV4-3|.
CASSPNYGEKLFF
TGCGCCAGCAGCCCCAATTATGGTGAAAAACTGTTTTTT
>once|TRBJ1-5|TRBV20-1|.
CSATPPAGNQPQHF
TGCAGTGCTACCCCCCCAGCCGGCAATCAGCCCCAGCATTTT
>few|TRBJ2-3|TRBV9|.
CASSIRQGDTDTQYF
TGTGCCAGCAGCATCCGTCAGGGAGACACAGATACGCAGTATTTT
>few|TRBJ2-1|TRBV10-3|TRBD1
CAISDPRTGGFREQFF
TGTGCCATCAGTGACCCTAGGACAGGGGGTTTTCGTGAGCAGTTCTTC
>.|TRBJ2-2|TRBV19|.
CASSRTLSTGELFF
TGTGCCAGTAGTCGAACACTCTCCACCGGGGAGCTGTTTTTT
>.|TRBJ2-6|TRBV5-6|.
CASSTDEGPGGANVLTF
TGTGCCAGCAGCACGGACGAGGGGCCGGGTGGGGCCAACGTCCTGACTTTC
>many|TRBJ2-1|TRBV6-1|.
CASRKRPGSEQFF
TGTGCCAGCAGAAAACGACCAGGGAGTGAGCAGTTCTTC
>.|TRBJ2-1|TRBV28|.
CASSPPGPFFRGFF
TGTGCCAGCAGTCCCCCCGGGCCTTTTTTTCGTGGGTTCTTC
>few|TRBJ1-1|TRBV5-5|.
CASSQDILNTEAFF
TGTGCCAGCAGCCAGGACATACTGAACACTGAAGCTTTCTTT
>many|TRBJ2-7|TRBV29-1|.
CSVIRGDEQYF
TGCAGCGTAATCAGGGGCGACGAGCAGTACTTC
>many|TRBJ2-7|TRBV12-3/TRBV12-4|.
CASRLGTTYEQYF
TGTGCCAGCCGGTTGGGCACCACCTACGAGCAGTACTTC
>few|TRBJ2-3|TRBV4-3|.
CASSQGWGPDTQYF
TGCGCCAGCAGCCAAGGGTGGGGGCCAGATACGCAGTATTTT
>many|TRBJ1-1|TRBV11-2|.
CASSPLPGASTEAFF
TGTGCCAGCAGCCCTTTACCCGGGGCGAGCACTGAAGCTTTCTTT
>many|TRBJ1-5|TRBV20-1|.
CSARERDQPQHF
TGCAGTGCTAGAGAGAGGGATCAGCCCCAGCATTTT
>once|TRBJ2-3|TRBV3-1|TRBD1
CASSPPRDREPDTQYF
TGTGCCAGCAGCCCACCCCGGGACAGGGAACCAGATACGCAGTATTTT
>few|TRBJ2-3|TRBV12-3/TRBV12-4|.
CASSLAQEDTQYF
TGTGCCAGCAGTTTAGCGCAAGAAGATACGCAGTATTTT
>many|TRBJ1-6|TRBV3-1|.
CASSQGNSPLHF
TGTGCCAGCAGCCAAGGAAATTCACCCCTCCACTTT
>many|TRBJ2-1|TRBV20-1|TRBD2
CSASPGLAGPYNEQFF
TGCAGTGCTAGTCCTGGACTAGCGGGGCCCTACAATGAGCAGTTCTTC
>.|TRBJ1-6|TRBV6-5|TRBD1
CASSSPGQGSSPLHF
TGTGCCAGCAGTTCTCCGGGACAGGGTTCATCACCCCTCCACTTT
>many|TRBJ1-1|TRBV25-1|.
CASSSPVGVAFF
TGTGCCAGCAGCTCACCCGTCGGGGTTGCTTTCTTT
>.|TRBJ2-1|TRBV12-3/TRBV12-4|TRBD1
CASSPRDRAAFNEQFF
TGTGCCAGCAGTCCCAGGGACAGGGCGGCCTTCAATGAGCAGTTCTTC
>many|TRBJ1-4|TRBV5-1|.
CASSLDTRLTTNEKLFF
TGCGCCAGCAGCTTGGATACCCGACTGACAACTAATGAAAAACTGTTTTTT
>.|TRBJ1-1|TRBV3-1|TRBD1
CASSQRQGGGSTEAFF
TGTGCCAGCAGCCAAAGACAGGGTGGGGGAAGCACTGAAGCTTTCTTT
>few|TRBJ2-7|TRBV5-1|.
CASSRRSLMSSYEQYF
TGCGCCAGCTCGAGGAGATCTCTAATGAGCTCCTACGAGCAGTACTTC
>few|TRBJ2-1|TRBV3-1|.
CASSLGWTPEGRQFF
TGTGCCAGCAGCTTGGGCTGGACACCCGAAGGTAGGCAGTTCTTC
>many|TRBJ2-3|TRBV7-2|.
CASSRLAFGTDTQYF
TGTGCCAGCAGCCGATTGGCGTTTGGCACAGATACGCAGTATTTT
>.|TRBJ1-2|TRBV5-1|.
CASSSSGSHYGYTF
TGCGCCAGCAGCTCATCAGGGAGTCACTATGGCTACACCTTC
>few|TRBJ2-1|TRBV4-2|.
CASSQTAGNVYNEQFF
TGTGCCAGCAGCCAAACCGCAGGGAATGTCTACAATGAGCAGTTCTTC
>many|TRBJ2-3|TRBV11-2|TRBD1
CASSSTGVYTDTQYF
TGTGCCAGCAGCTCGACAGGGGTGTACACAGATACGCAGTATTTT
>few|TRBJ1-1|TRBV7-2|TRBD1
CASSDGTAEAFF
TGTGCCAGCAGCGATGGGACAGCTGAAGCTTTCTTT
>.|TRBJ2-5|TRBV29-1|.
CSVASNQETQYF
TGCAGCGTTGCTAGTAACCAAGAGACCCAGTACTTC
>.|TRBJ2-2|TRBV29-1|TRBD1
CSANLQGAGTGELFF
TGCAGCGCTAACTTGCAGGGGGCGGGCACCGGGGAGCTGTTTTTT
>few|TRBJ1-1|TRBV29-1|.
CSVVYTEAFF
TGCAGCGTTGTCTACACTGAAGCTTTCTTT
>.|TRBJ2-6|TRBV3-1|.
CASSQVPLGANVLTF
TGTGCCAGCAGCCAAGTCCCCCTCGGGGCCAACGTCCTGACTTTC
>.|TRBJ2-3|TRBV7-9|.
CASSSQTFLVTDTQYF
TGTGCCAGCAGCTCCCAGACCTTTCTTGTCACAGATACGCAGTATTTT
>.|TRBJ1-1|TRBV29-1|.
CSVAPGGRNTEAFF
TGCAGCGTTGCTCCGGGCGGAAGGAACACTGAAGCTTTCTTT
>once|TRBJ1-6|TRBV2|.
CAGYRALNSPLHF
TGTGCCGGATACCGGGCCCTCAATTCACCCCTCCACTTT
>.|TRBJ2-5|TRBV12-3/TRBV12-4|.
CASSPMQETQYF
TGTGCCAGCAGTCCGATGCAAGAGACCCAGTACTTC
>.|TRBJ1-2|TRBV28|.
CASSPRGRVNYGYTF
TGTGCCAGCAGCCCGCGCGGCAGAGTTAACTATGGCTACACCTTC
>.|TRBJ1-5|TRBV24-1|.
CATWSKQPQHF
TGTGCCACCTGGTCAAAGCAGCCCCAGCATTTT
>few|TRBJ2-1|TRBV5-1|TRBD2
CASGVLAGDGNEQFF
TGCGCCAGCGGCGTACTAGCGGGGGATGGAAATGAGCAGTTCTTC
>many|TRBJ2-7|TRBV20-1|.
CSARKTSYEQYF
TGCAGTGCTAGAAAAACAAGCTACGAGCAGTACTTC
>few|TRBJ2-5|TRBV6-5|TRBD2
CASSYQAGGRETQYF
TGTGCCAGCAGTTACCAGGCGGGGGGCCGGGAGACCCAGTACTTC
>many|TRBJ1-5|TRBV4-2|TRBD1
CASSQPGTGDNQPQHF
TGTGCCAGCAGCCAACCTGGGACAGGGGACAATCAGCCCCAGCATTTT
>few|TRBJ2-2|TRBV5-5|TRBD2
CASSSGTRGTGELFF
TGTGCCAGCAGTTCCGGGACTAGGGGCACCGGGGAGCTGTTTTTT
>.|TRBJ2-1|TRBV5-1|TRBD2
CASSPPTSGGATNEQFF
TGCGCCAGCAGCCCCCCGACTAGCGGGGGGGCGACGAATGAGCAGTTCTTC